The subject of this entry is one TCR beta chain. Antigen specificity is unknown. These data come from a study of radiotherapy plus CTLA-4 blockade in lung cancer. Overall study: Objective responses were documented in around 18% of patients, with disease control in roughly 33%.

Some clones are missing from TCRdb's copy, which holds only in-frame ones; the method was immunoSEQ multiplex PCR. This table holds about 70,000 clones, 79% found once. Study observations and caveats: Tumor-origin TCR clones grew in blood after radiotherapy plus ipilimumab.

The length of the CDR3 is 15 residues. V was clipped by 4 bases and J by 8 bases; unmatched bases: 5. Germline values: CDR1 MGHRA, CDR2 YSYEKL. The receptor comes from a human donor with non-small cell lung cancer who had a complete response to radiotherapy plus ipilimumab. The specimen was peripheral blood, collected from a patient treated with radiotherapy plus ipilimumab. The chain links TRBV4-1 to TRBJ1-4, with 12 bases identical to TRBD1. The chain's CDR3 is CASSRDRGRGEKLFF. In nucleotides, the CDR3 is TGCGCCAGCAGCCGGGACAGGGGGCGAGGGGAAAAACTGTTTTTT.